The 9 T cell receptor beta chains below were found in one sample sequenced in a study of CXCR3-negative and CXCR3-positive naive CD8 T cells (dated by TCRdb to between 2018 and 2021). The sequencing machine was a NextSeq 550. The Human TCR Profiling Kit (MiLaboratory) was used to make UMI-labeled 5' RACE TRB cDNA libraries. The reads went through TCRdb reprocessing, and each CDR3 protein sequence gets one entry with no DNA. This sample's listing comprises some 66,000 distinct CDR3 sequences. Jointly, the top ten make up over 1.3% of the sample. Sequencing was done on a sample of naive CXCR3- CD8+ T cells from blood. The sample's cell subset or site, from its label and the paper: CD45RO-CCR7+CD27+CD95- naive CD8+ T cells lacking CXCR3 (TNR3-). These receptors originate from a human donor in good health. Some clones in this sample may be carry-over from other donors' samples.

The chain joins TRBV27 to TRBJ2-1; as DNA is missing, the TRBD2 call by TCRdb cannot be tested. The V gene's germline CDR1 is MNHEY and CDR2 SMNVEV (reference sequence). The length of the CDR3 is 16 residues. The CDR3 reads CASSSPTSGTYNEQFF.

This chain connects TRBV5-1 to TRBJ2-1; TCRdb calls TRBD1, which cannot be checked without DNA. The length of the CDR3 is 13 residues. Germline V gene data show CDR1 as SGHRS and CDR2 as YFSETQ. The CDR3 reads CASSLYQGNEQFF.

The V call is TRBV12-5, the J call TRBJ2-2. CDR3 length equals 15 residues. Looked up from germline, CDR1 is LGHNT and CDR2 is FRNRAP. The CDR3: CASGLGPEGAGELFF.

The chain links TRBV29-1 to TRBJ2-7; TCRdb lists TRBD1, though no DNA is available to test this call. The CDR3 has 12 amino acids. From germline, CDR1 is SQVTM and CDR2 ANQGSEA. CDR3 sequence: CSVIQGPYEQYF.

The rearrangement joins TRBV4-1 to TRBJ2-2; TCRdb indicates TRBD1, and absent DNA this call remains unverified. The CDR3 sequence is 13 residues long. Germline CDR1 and CDR2: MGHRA and YSYEKL. Here the CDR3 reads CASSGGNTGELFF.

This rearrangement joins TRBV7-8 to TRBJ2-5; the TCRdb call, TRBD1, lacks DNA for checking. From germline, CDR1 is SGHVS and CDR2 FQNEAQ. This CDR3 contains 13 residues. The CDR3 here is CASSSTGWETQYF.

The rearrangement links TRBV12-5 to TRBJ2-5. The length of the CDR3 is 12 residues. CDR1 LGHNT and CDR2 FRNRAP come from the germline V gene. CDR3 sequence: CASGLEEETQYF. Complete variable domain (other parts from reference TRBV12-5 and TRBJ2-5): DARVTQTPRHKVTEMGQEVTMRCQPILGHNTVFWYRQTMMQGLELLAYFRNRAPLDDSGMPKDRFSAEMPDATLATLKIQPSEPRDSAVYFCASGLEEETQYFGPGTRLLVL.

This chain joins TRBV6-6 and TRBJ1-1; the TCRdb D gene call, TRBD1, has no DNA to confirm it. Germline assignment: CDR1 MNHNY and CDR2 SVGAGI (reference sequence). The CDR3 totals 14 residues. The CDR3 reads CASDDLLGATEAFF.

The V call is TRBV7-9, the J call TRBJ2-5. Per germline, CDR1 SEHNR and CDR2 FQNEAQ (reference sequence). This CDR3 has 14 amino acids. CDR3 amino acids: CASSLTTVQETQYF.